This T cell receptor beta chain was identified in a study of blood T cells in healthy people across ages. Study-level results: Diversity estimates from one million T cells were considered underestimates.

There are a few counts of this clonotype. Its antigen remains unknown. A second PCR of roughly 7 to 11 cycles used a sample-barcoded 5' primer and a J-beta primer mix. Each CDR3 protein gets one entry after TCRdb re-called the 5' RACE reads with MiXCR. The sample holds approximately 670,000 distinct CDR3 sequences, roughly 43% seen once. The CDR3 is 14 residues long. Looked up from germline, CDR1 is LGHDT and CDR2 is YNNKEL (reference sequence). Trimming cost V 0 bases and J 2 bases, with 8 bases left between them. The chain uses TRBV3-1 and TRBJ2-7; D not resolved. The clonotype was recovered from a man aged 80 or over in good health. The material sequenced was blood. This CDR3 is CASSQDRATYEQYF. The CDR3 DNA follows: TGTGCCAGCAGCCAAGATAGGGCTACCTACGAGCAGTACTTC.